The 18 T cell receptor beta chains in this list originate from one sample, sequenced in a study of identical twins. From the 5' RACE reads, TCRdb called clonotypes with MiXCR, one entry per CDR3 protein. This table holds 1,800,000 or so distinct CDR3 sequences, about 32% found once. The sample comprised cord blood. The receptor set was obtained from a newborn girl in good health.

The chain uses TRBV10-3 and TRBJ2-3; D is perhaps TRBD1 (5 bases). Germline V gene lookup returns CDR1 ENHRY and CDR2 SYGVKD. This CDR3 spans 16 amino acids. Trimming left V 0 bases short and J 0 bases short, with 10 bases between. The CDR3 nucleotides read TGTGCCATCAGTGAGTCGCAGGGCTCTAGCACAGATACGCAGTATTTT. Protein sequence: CAISESQGSSTDTQYF.

CDR3 nucleotide sequence: TGCGCCAGCAGCCGGGACAGGATAGGTTACGAGCAGTACTTC. Its translation: CASSRDRIGYEQYF. The gene calls are TRBV4-1 and TRBJ2-7, with 8 bases that match TRBD1. The V gene's germline CDR1 is MGHRA and CDR2 YSYEKL. Germline trimming cut 4 bases from V and 4 bases from J; bases unmatched to any gene: 6. This CDR3 has 14 amino acids.

This sequence joins TRBV20-1 and TRBJ2-1, with D perhaps TRBD2 (6 bases). V was trimmed by 1 base and J by 9 bases, leaving 19 bases between them. This CDR3 is built from 15 residues. CDR1 and CDR2 from the germline V gene are DFQATT and SNEGSKA (reference sequence). As DNA, the CDR3 is TGCAGTGCTAGAGGGGGACTCAACCCACTTGGTGAGCAGTTCTTC. This gives the protein CSARGGLNPLGEQFF.

The CDR3 nucleotides read TGTGCCAGCAGCCAACCGGGACAGATAATCTATGGCTACACCTTC. The encoded protein is CASSQPGQIIYGYTF. The V call is TRBV6-6, the J call TRBJ1-2; TRBD1 agrees at 7 bases. Germline loops: CDR1 MNHNY, CDR2 SVGAGI (reference sequence). V lost 6 bases to trimming and J lost 4 bases; unmatched junction nucleotides: 11. The CDR3 totals 15 residues.

This clonotype was picked up a small number of times. The junction departs from germline at one end; a sequencing error may be responsible. The chain links TRBV29-1 to TRBJ2-3; D is ambiguous. Germline V gene sequence: CDR1 SQVTM, CDR2 ANQGSEA. The CDR3 consists of 11 residues. The chain's CDR3 is CSVEEVDTLYF. The CDR3 bases are TGCAGCGTTGAAGAGGTGGATACGCTGTATTTT.

The V call is TRBV6-1, the J call TRBJ1-4; 7 bases agree with TRBD1. The germline V gene encodes CDR1 MNHNS and CDR2 SASEGT. The CDR3 covers 16 residues. V dropped 7 bases and J dropped 2; count of bases not matched to a gene: 10. DNA of the CDR3: TGTGCCAGCAATCACGACCGGGACAGCACTAATGAAAAACTGTTTTTT. It codes for CASNHDRDSTNEKLFF.

The V call is TRBV10-1, the J call TRBJ2-3; no reliable D call. Germline V gene sequence: CDR1 WNHNN, CDR2 SYGVQD (reference sequence). The CDR3 extends over 14 amino acids. The V end was cut by 3 bases, the J end by 2 bases, with 9 bases between. The CDR3 DNA is TGCGCCAGCAGTGAAAGAGTATACACAGATACGCAGTATTTT. Protein: CASSERVYTDTQYF.

J is TRBJ1-4 and V is TRBV20-1; D unclear. V lost 3 bases and J lost 8, with 13 bases in between. This CDR3 comprises 13 residues. From germline, CDR1 is DFQATT and CDR2 SNEGSKA (reference sequence). The CDR3 is CSARPTTREKLFF. The CDR3 DNA follows: TGCAGTGCTAGGCCGACGACGCGGGAAAAACTGTTTTTT.

V usage is TRBV27 and J usage is TRBJ1-1; TRBD1 might be the D (5 bases). V was clipped by 3 bases and J by 9 bases, with 14 bases between them. CDR1 and CDR2 from the germline V gene are MNHEY and SMNVEV (reference sequence). The CDR3 sequence is 13 residues long. The CDR3 sequence: CASSFGGATKAFF. The CDR3 DNA is TGTGCCAGCAGTTTTGGCGGGGCGACAAAAGCTTTCTTT.

This clonotype was recorded at least ten times. V usage is TRBV24-1 and J usage is TRBJ2-5, with D perhaps matching TRBD1 or TRBD2 (5 bases each). Trimming cost V 1 base and J 1 base, with 9 bases left between them. The CDR3 loop spans 15 amino acids. Germline CDR1 and CDR2: KGHDR and SFDVKD. CDR3 nucleotide sequence: TGTGCCACCAGTGATTTACGAGGGGCCCAAGAGACCCAGTACTTC. Amino acids: CATSDLRGAQETQYF.

This clonotype was found a few times. The gene calls are TRBV7-9 and TRBJ1-1; TRBD1 might be the D (5 bases). This CDR3 has 15 amino acids. Trimming took off 1 base at V and 5 bases at J, with 14 bases between the two ends. Germline loops: CDR1 SEHNR, CDR2 FQNEAQ (reference sequence). The CDR3 DNA reads TGTGCCAGCAGCTTAGGTTCGCTGGGGGAAACTGAAGCTTTCTTT. It yields the protein CASSLGSLGETEAFF.

The chain has TRBV7-9 and TRBJ1-6; weak D call: TRBD1 (5 bases). Germline CDR1 and CDR2: SEHNR and FQNEAQ (reference sequence). The CDR3 is 18 residues long. Trimming pared 0 bases from V and 9 bases from J, leaving 21 bases between. The CDR3 nucleotides are TGTGCCAGCAGCTTAGCAGTGAGACAGTTAGTCTCCGGTTCACCCCTCCACTTT. As protein: CASSLAVRQLVSGSPLHF.

At least ten counts were recorded for this clonotype. The CDR3 region is CASSLAGGIYEQYF. The CDR3 DNA sequence: TGTGCCAGCAGTTTAGCGGGGGGGATCTACGAGCAGTACTTC. The V gene is TRBV27, the J gene TRBJ2-7, with 9 bases fitting TRBD2. The CDR3 has 14 residues. The germline V gene encodes CDR1 MNHEY and CDR2 SMNVEV (reference sequence). Trimming removed 2 bases from V and 3 bases from J; junction bases left unmatched: 2.

The chain recombines TRBV9 with TRBJ2-5; TRBD1 or TRBD2 may be the D gene (6 bases each). This CDR3 contains 15 residues. Germline CDR1 and CDR2: SGDLS and YYNGEE. V was shortened by 1 base and J by 4 bases, with 14 bases between the two germline ends. In nucleotides, the CDR3 is TGTGCCAGCAGCGTAAGAGGTAGGGGGGTAGAGACCCAGTACTTC. This translates into CASSVRGRGVETQYF.

The genes are TRBV10-3 and TRBJ1-6, with 7 bases lining up with TRBD1. Per germline, CDR1 ENHRY and CDR2 SYGVKD. Losses at the gene ends were 2 bases for V and 8 bases for J; bases not matched to a gene: 0. This CDR3 region has 13 residues. The CDR3 loop is CAISEDRDSPLHF. The DNA for the CDR3 is TGTGCCATCAGTGAGGACAGGGATTCACCCCTCCACTTT.

This clonotype was detected a few times. The chain employs TRBV6-1 and TRBJ2-3; D call uncertain. The CDR3 extends over 13 amino acids. Germline assignment: CDR1 MNHNS and CDR2 SASEGT. Trimming removed 7 bases at V and 0 bases at J, with 8 bases between. For the CDR3, the DNA is TGTGCCAGCAAGACTCTTAGCACAGATACGCAGTATTTT. Protein product: CASKTLSTDTQYF.

This chain links TRBV4-2 with TRBJ1-2; TRBD1 aligns across 7 bases. There are 15 residues in the CDR3. V was pared by 4 bases and J by 6 bases, with 11 bases of the junction left unmatched. From germline, CDR1 is LGHNA and CDR2 YNFKEQ. CDR3 protein: CASSPPGQTNHGYTF. CDR3 bases: TGTGCCAGCAGCCCCCCGGGACAGACGAACCATGGCTACACCTTC.

The V and J genes are TRBV11-1 and TRBJ1-2, with no clear D. There are 12 residues in the CDR3. V was cut by 3 bases and J by 12 bases, with 14 bases left in between. Germline CDR1 reads SGHAT; CDR2 reads FQDESV (reference sequence). CDR3 protein: CASSFGPRRDTF. In nucleotides, the CDR3 is TGTGCCAGCAGCTTCGGGCCTCGACGCGACACCTTC. The entire variable domain, with the rest obtained from reference TRBV11-1 and TRBJ1-2, is as follows: EAEVAQSPRYKITEKSQAVAFWCDPISGHATLYWYRQILGQGPELLVQFQDESVVDDSQLPKDRFSAERLKGVDSTLKIQPAELGDSAMYLCASSFGPRRDTFGSGTRLTVV.